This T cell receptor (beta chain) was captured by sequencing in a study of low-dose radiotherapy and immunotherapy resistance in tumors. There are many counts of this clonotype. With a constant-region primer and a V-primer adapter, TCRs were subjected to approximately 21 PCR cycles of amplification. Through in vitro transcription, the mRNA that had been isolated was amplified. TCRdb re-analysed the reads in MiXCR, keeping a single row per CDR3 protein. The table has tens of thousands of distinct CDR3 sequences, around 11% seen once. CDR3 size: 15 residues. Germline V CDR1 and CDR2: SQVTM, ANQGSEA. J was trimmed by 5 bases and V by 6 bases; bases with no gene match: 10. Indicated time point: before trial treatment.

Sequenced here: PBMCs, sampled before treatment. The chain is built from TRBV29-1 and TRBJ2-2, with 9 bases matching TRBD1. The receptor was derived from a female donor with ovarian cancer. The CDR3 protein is CSVKTGTGLTGELFF. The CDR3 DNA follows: TGCAGCGTGAAAACCGGGACAGGGCTAACCGGGGAGCTGTTTTTT.